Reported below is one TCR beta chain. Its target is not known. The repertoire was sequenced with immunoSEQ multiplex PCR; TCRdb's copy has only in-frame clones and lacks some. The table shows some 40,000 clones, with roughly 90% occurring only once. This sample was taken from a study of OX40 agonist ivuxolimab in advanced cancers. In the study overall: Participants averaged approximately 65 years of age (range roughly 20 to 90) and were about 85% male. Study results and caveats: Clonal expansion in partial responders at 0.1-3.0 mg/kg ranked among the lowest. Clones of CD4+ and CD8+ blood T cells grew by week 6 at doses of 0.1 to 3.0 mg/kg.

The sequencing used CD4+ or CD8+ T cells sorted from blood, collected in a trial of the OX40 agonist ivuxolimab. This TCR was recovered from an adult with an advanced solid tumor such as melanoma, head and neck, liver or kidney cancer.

The CDR3 spells CASSPGLVLGEQYF. In DNA, the CDR3 is TGCGCCAGCAGCCCAGGGCTCGTATTGGGGGAGCAGTACTTC. The chain carries TRBV4-3 and TRBJ2-7, with D possibly matching TRBD1 (5 bases). CDR1 LGHNA and CDR2 YSLEER come from the germline V gene. The CDR3 contains 14 residues. The germline V and J ends were trimmed by 4 bases and 7 bases, with 17 bases remaining between them.